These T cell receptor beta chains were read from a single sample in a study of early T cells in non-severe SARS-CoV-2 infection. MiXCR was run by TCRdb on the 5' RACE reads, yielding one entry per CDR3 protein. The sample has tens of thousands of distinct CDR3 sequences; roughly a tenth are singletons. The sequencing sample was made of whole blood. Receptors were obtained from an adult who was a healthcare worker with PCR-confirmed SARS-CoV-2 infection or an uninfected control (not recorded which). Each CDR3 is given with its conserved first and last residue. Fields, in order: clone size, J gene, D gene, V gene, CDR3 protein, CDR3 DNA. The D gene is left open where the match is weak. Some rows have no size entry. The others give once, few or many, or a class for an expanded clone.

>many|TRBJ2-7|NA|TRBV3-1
CASRTYEQYF
TGTGCCAGCAGGACCTACGAGCAGTACTTC
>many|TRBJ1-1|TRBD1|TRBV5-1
CASTTMGQPTEAFF
TGCGCCAGCACCACGATGGGACAGCCCACTGAAGCTTTCTTT
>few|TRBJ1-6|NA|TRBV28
CAGGPAPLHF
TGTGCCGGAGGTCCGGCACCCCTCCACTTT
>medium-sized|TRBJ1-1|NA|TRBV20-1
CSARGDRGTLEAFF
TGCAGTGCTAGAGGGGACCGGGGAACGCTAGAAGCTTTCTTT
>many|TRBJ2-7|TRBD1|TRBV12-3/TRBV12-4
CASRPTGGLYEQYF
TGTGCCAGCAGACCCACAGGGGGACTCTACGAGCAGTACTTC
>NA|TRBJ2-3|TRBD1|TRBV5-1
CASSRDSNTDTQYF
TGCGCCAGCAGCCGGGACAGCAACACAGATACGCAGTATTTT
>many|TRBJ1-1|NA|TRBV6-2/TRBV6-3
CASSYPDRATEAFF
TGTGCCAGCAGTTATCCAGACAGAGCAACTGAAGCTTTCTTT
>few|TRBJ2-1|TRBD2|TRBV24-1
CATSDLLTSGKQFF
TGTGCCACCAGTGATTTGTTGACTAGCGGGAAGCAGTTCTTC
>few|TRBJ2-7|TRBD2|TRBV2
CASSALTSGAPWEQYF
TGTGCCAGCAGTGCCCTGACTAGCGGGGCTCCCTGGGAGCAGTACTTC
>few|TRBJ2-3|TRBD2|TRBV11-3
CASSLGLAGERDTQYF
TGTGCCAGCAGCTTAGGACTAGCGGGAGAAAGAGATACGCAGTATTTT
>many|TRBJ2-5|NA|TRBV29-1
CSVGLLPETQYF
TGCAGCGTTGGGCTACTCCCAGAGACCCAGTACTTC
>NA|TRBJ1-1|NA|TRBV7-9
CASSLDLGAAFF
TGTGCCAGCAGCTTAGATCTGGGTGCAGCTTTCTTT